The 32 T cell receptor beta chains presented below share a single source sample, sequenced in a study of blood T cell repertoires in COVID-19. Libraries were prepared by immunoSEQ multiplex PCR; TCRdb keeps only in-frame clonotypes and omits some of them. The sample carries 150,000 or so clones, approximately 87% recorded once. Sequencing input: peripheral blood. The receptors were sampled from a man at least 80 years old with acute or convalescent COVID-19.

The CDR3 reads CASSVRDPETQYF. CDR3 bases: TGTGCCAGCAGCGTTCGGGATCCGGAGACCCAGTACTTC. This chain uses TRBV9 with TRBJ2-5; possible D gene TRBD2, 5 bases. This CDR3 has 13 amino acids. The germline CDR1 and CDR2 sequences are SGDLS and YYNGEE. V lost 2 bases to trimming and J lost 5 bases, with 10 bases between them.

The J gene is TRBJ2-7, the V gene TRBV11-3; the D gene is possibly TRBD2 (7 bases). The CDR3 loop spans 15 amino acids. Germline CDR1 SGHNT, CDR2 YENEEA. Trimming cost V 1 base and J 3 bases, with 13 bases left between them. The CDR3: CASSLGGGGYYEQYF. The CDR3 coding sequence is TGTGCCAGCAGCTTAGGTGGGGGGGGCTACTACGAGCAGTACTTC.

The V and J genes are TRBV19 and TRBJ2-7; 8 bases align to TRBD2. The germline V gene encodes CDR1 LNHDA and CDR2 SQIVND (reference sequence). V lost 6 bases to trimming and J lost 1 base; unmatched junction nucleotides: 8. The CDR3 runs to 15 residues. The CDR3 bases are TGTGCCAGTAGAGAAACTAGCGGAGGTTCCTACGAGCAGTACTTC. Residues: CASRETSGGSYEQYF.

The gene calls are TRBV10-1 and TRBJ2-1; TRBD1 aligns across 9 bases. V trimming: 1 base; J trimming: 5 bases; junction bases outside the gene matches: 9. The CDR3 loop spans 17 amino acids. CDR1 and CDR2 from the germline V gene are WNHNN and SYGVQD (reference sequence). For the CDR3, the DNA is TGCGCCAGCAGTGAGTACTCTGGGACAGGGAGTCACAATGAGCAGTTCTTC. Protein product: CASSEYSGTGSHNEQFF.

The chain has TRBV27 and TRBJ1-2; 7 bases fit TRBD1. With 5 bases clipped from V and 6 bases from J, the junction kept 15 bases outside the gene matches. Germline V gene data show CDR1 as MNHEY and CDR2 as SMNVEV (reference sequence). The CDR3 is 16 amino acids. CDR3 sequence: CASSPAHRGRLDGYTF. The CDR3 region has the DNA TGTGCCAGCAGTCCTGCTCACAGGGGCCGCCTTGATGGCTACACCTTC.

V and J are TRBV6-1 and TRBJ1-6, with D maybe TRBD1 (6 bases). Trimming removed 4 bases from V and 0 bases from J, with 16 bases in between. The CDR3 runs to 18 residues. Germline CDR1 is MNHNS and CDR2 is SASEGT. The CDR3 DNA sequence: TGTGCCAGCAGTGCCGACAGGTTTAAGAGCTCCTATAATTCACCCCTCCACTTT. Translating gives CASSADRFKSSYNSPLHF.

The chain joins TRBV6-6 to TRBJ2-1; 8 nucleotides align to TRBD2. The CDR3 is 15 amino acids. CDR1 and CDR2 from the germline V gene are MNHNY and SVGAGI (reference sequence). The ends lost 7 bases at V and 0 bases at J; junction bases unmatched: 5. For the CDR3, the DNA is TGTGCCAGCACCATAGCGGGGCCCTCCTACAATGAGCAGTTCTTC. Translation: CASTIAGPSYNEQFF.

V usage is TRBV7-9 and J usage is TRBJ2-2, with D tentatively TRBD1 (6 bases). This CDR3 is built from 19 residues. Trimming pared 5 bases from V and 6 bases from J, leaving 28 bases between. Germline values: CDR1 SEHNR, CDR2 FQNEAQ (reference sequence). This CDR3 is CASSRSARGGTLLAGELFF. The CDR3 DNA follows: TGTGCCAGCAGCCGAAGCGCGCGTGGTGGGACACTTCTCGCCGGGGAGCTGTTTTTT.

This clone was picked up one time. The J gene is TRBJ2-3, the V gene TRBV28, with a tentative D call TRBD2 (5 bases). V lost 4 bases, J lost 1 base, and 6 bases lay in between. The CDR3 runs to 13 residues. The germline V gene has CDR1 MDHEN and CDR2 SYDVKM. In DNA, the CDR3 is TGTGCCAGCAGTTACGGGGGCACAGATACGCAGTATTTT. It translates to CASSYGGTDTQYF.

The CDR3 here is CASSEVAGGTGELFF. CDR3 in DNA: TGCGCCAGCAGTGAGGTGGCAGGAGGGACCGGGGAGCTGTTTTTT. The chain joins TRBV10-1 to TRBJ2-2; D might be TRBD2 (6 bases). CDR1 is WNHNN and CDR2 is SYGVQD in the germline V gene (reference sequence). V dropped 2 bases and J dropped 5 bases, with 12 bases sitting between them. The CDR3 has 15 amino acids.

The gene calls are TRBV27 and TRBJ1-2, with D perhaps TRBD1 (5 bases). Per germline, CDR1 MNHEY and CDR2 SMNVEV (reference sequence). The CDR3 is made up of 12 amino acids. Trimming pared 7 bases from V and 4 bases from J, leaving 10 bases between. CDR3 sequence: CASTKGVYGYTF. The CDR3 DNA reads TGTGCCAGCACCAAAGGGGTCTATGGCTACACCTTC.

The rearrangement joins TRBV3-1 (or the pseudogene TRBV3-2) to TRBJ1-4; TRBD1 matches at 7 bases. Germline assignment: CDR1 LGHDT and CDR2 YNNKEL (reference sequence). The CDR3 length is 13 residues. J gave up 8 bases and V 8 bases, and 8 bases lay outside the gene matches. The CDR3 reads CASQGGAGEKLFF. In nucleotides, the CDR3 is TGTGCCAGCCAAGGGGGCGCGGGGGAAAAACTGTTTTTT.

The chain is built from TRBV19 and TRBJ1-3; D is unresolved. This CDR3 has 15 amino acids. From germline, CDR1 is LNHDA and CDR2 SQIVND (reference sequence). The V end was cut by 4 bases, the J end by 0 bases, with 10 bases between. The CDR3: CASSNRWSSGNTIYF. CDR3 nucleotide sequence: TGTGCCAGTAGTAACCGGTGGAGCTCTGGAAACACCATATATTTT.

The chain uses TRBV7-9 and TRBJ2-7; D unclear. Trimming cost V 3 bases and J 7 bases, with 10 bases left between them. In germline, CDR1 is SEHNR, CDR2 FQNEAQ (reference sequence). The CDR3 loop spans 12 amino acids. In nucleotides, the CDR3 is TGTGCCAGCAGCTTGGGCCCGCTTGAGCAGTACTTC. Translating gives CASSLGPLEQYF.

The rearrangement links TRBV15 to TRBJ2-1; 8 bases map to TRBD2. The CDR3 extends over 14 amino acids. CDR1 is LNHNV, CDR2 YYDKDF, per germline (reference sequence). The V gene end was trimmed by 5 bases and the J gene end by 5 bases; junction bases not matched to a gene: 5. The CDR3 DNA reads TGTGCCACCAGCCAGGCGGGAGGTAACAATGAGCAGTTCTTC. Translated: CATSQAGGNNEQFF.

This chain joins TRBV3-1 (or the pseudogene TRBV3-2) and TRBJ2-5; no firm D call. The CDR3 has 14 residues. Per the germline V gene, CDR1 is LGHDT and CDR2 is YNNKEL (reference sequence). Between the trimmed V and J ends, which lost 1 base and 2 bases, there was a span of 8 bases. For the CDR3, the DNA is TGTGCCAGCAGCCAAGTAGTCAGGCAAGAGACCCAGTACTTC. Translation gives CASSQVVRQETQYF.

This clone occurred a few times. V gene TRBV4-2 combines with J gene TRBJ1-1, with D possibly TRBD1 on 6 matching bases. Trimming removed 7 bases from V and 1 base from J, with 13 bases in between. Germline V gives CDR1 LGHNA, CDR2 YNFKEQ. The CDR3 loop spans 14 amino acids. The CDR3 sequence: CASKEGTTNTEAFF. DNA of the CDR3: TGTGCCAGCAAGGAAGGGACAACGAACACTGAAGCTTTCTTT.

This chain joins TRBV12-3 or TRBV12-4 and TRBJ2-7; 12 bases are shared with TRBD2. V gave up 6 bases and J gave up 13 bases; unmatched junction bases: 7. The CDR3 spans 12 residues. Here the CDR3 DNA reads TGTGCCAGCAGCCACCGGACTAGCGGGACCTACTTC. It yields the protein CASSHRTSGTYF.

The chain recombines TRBV25-1 with TRBJ2-1, with D possibly matching TRBD1 (6 bases). CDR3 length: 14 residues. Germline assignment: CDR1 MGHDK and CDR2 SYGVNS. V lost 4 bases and J lost 7, with 14 bases in between. The CDR3 reads CASSAYGTPNEQFF. CDR3 bases: TGTGCCAGCAGTGCCTACGGGACACCAAATGAGCAGTTCTTC.

The CDR3 nucleotides read TGTGCCAGCAGTTTACCCCCCGCGTCAGGGGGCGCTAAAGGTGGCTACACCTTC. Protein: CASSLPPASGGAKGGYTF. The V call is TRBV28, the J call TRBJ1-2; 8 bases match TRBD1. Germline trimming cut 2 bases from V and 7 bases from J; bases unmatched to any gene: 18. Germline CDR1 is MDHEN and CDR2 is SYDVKM. The CDR3 extends over 18 amino acids.

The J gene is TRBJ2-3, the V gene TRBV21-1; no check of the table's D call, TRBD2, against the DNA was made. TRBV21-1 is annotated as a pseudogene. The CDR3 spans 16 residues. CDR3 in DNA: TGTGCCAGCAGCAAAGAGCCGGGGGGAATCACAGATACGCAGTATTTT. It yields the protein CASSKEPGGITDTQYF.

Here the CDR3 DNA reads TGTGCCAGCAGGGGACAGGGAATTACTCAGCCCCAGCATTTT. It specifies CASRGQGITQPQHF. The chain uses TRBV28 and TRBJ1-5; 9 bases line up with TRBD1. Trimming took 6 bases from V and 6 from J; bases not matched to a gene: 6. In germline, CDR1 is MDHEN, CDR2 SYDVKM. The CDR3 consists of 14 residues.

The V call is TRBV2, the J call TRBJ2-2, with a tentative D call TRBD2 (6 bases). The CDR3 has 14 residues. Trimming shortened V by 6 bases and J by 6 bases, and 14 bases separated the two germline ends. Germline assignment: CDR1 SNHLY and CDR2 FYNNEI. For the CDR3, the DNA is TGTGCCAGCAGGGGACTGGCGTGGGCCGGGGAGCTGTTTTTT. Amino acid sequence: CASRGLAWAGELFF.

The chain carries TRBV3-1 (or the pseudogene TRBV3-2) and TRBJ1-3, with a tentative D call TRBD1 (6 bases). Trimming pared 4 bases from V and 2 bases from J, leaving 9 bases between. The CDR3 is 14 residues long. The germline V gene encodes CDR1 LGHDT and CDR2 YNNKEL (reference sequence). The CDR3 is CASSPDSTGNTIYF. CDR3 nucleotide sequence: TGTGCCAGCAGCCCGGACAGCACTGGAAACACCATATATTTT.

This clone was counted a single time. CDR3 sequence reads: CASSLAAGPNTGELFF. CDR3 in DNA: TGTGCCAGCAGCTTAGCGGCGGGCCCGAACACCGGGGAGCTGTTTTTT. The chain has TRBV7-7 and TRBJ2-2; maybe TRBD2 (5 bases). Germline CDR1 reads SSHAT; CDR2 reads FNYEAQ (reference sequence). The length of the CDR3 is 16 residues. V lost 0 bases and J 0 bases, leaving 8 bases between the germline ends.

This chain links TRBV27 with TRBJ2-6; 9 bases are a match to TRBD2. V was pared by 2 bases and J by 0 bases, with 17 bases of the junction left unmatched. Germline loops: CDR1 MNHEY, CDR2 SMNVEV (reference sequence). The CDR3 spans 22 residues. CDR3 bases: TGTGCCAGCAGTTTAACGGGGGGGGCACCGGGACTAGCCCACTCTGGGGCCAACGTCCTGACTTTC. It codes for CASSLTGGAPGLAHSGANVLTF.

The gene calls are TRBV7-3 and TRBJ1-5, with D possibly being TRBD1 (6 bases). The CDR3 is 16 amino acids. With 5 bases removed from V and 1 base from J, the gap between germline ends came to 15 bases. The V gene's germline CDR1 is SGHTA and CDR2 FQGTGA. In DNA form, the CDR3 reads TGTGCCAGCAGCGCTCTACAGGACAGCAGCAATCAGCCCCAGCATTTT. This codes for CASSALQDSSNQPQHF.

The chain is built from TRBV6-5 and TRBJ1-1; 7 bases fit TRBD1. The ends lost 2 bases at V and 1 base at J; junction bases unmatched: 4. Germline lookup yields CDR1 MNHEY and CDR2 SVGAGI. This CDR3 has 15 amino acids. In DNA form, the CDR3 reads TGTGCCAGCAGTTACGGGGGACAGCCGAACACTGAAGCTTTCTTT. It is translated as CASSYGGQPNTEAFF.

This sequence joins TRBV5-1 and TRBJ1-1; 8 bases line up with TRBD1. The CDR3 extends over 16 amino acids. J lost 1 base, V lost 2 bases, and 7 bases had no gene match. CDR1 is SGHRS, CDR2 YFSETQ, per germline. The CDR3 protein is CASSLTSGQANTEAFF. CDR3 bases: TGCGCCAGCAGCTTAACCTCGGGACAGGCGAACACTGAAGCTTTCTTT.

The V call is TRBV2, the J call TRBJ1-2; tentatively, D is TRBD1 (6 bases). The CDR3 is 16 residues long. Germline loops: CDR1 SNHLY, CDR2 FYNNEI. V was cut by 5 bases and J by 2 bases, with 18 bases left in between. CDR3 sequence reads: CASSRGAGQNNYGYTF. The CDR3 DNA sequence: TGTGCCAGCAGTAGAGGGGCAGGACAGAACAACTATGGCTACACCTTC.

The rearrangement joins TRBV28 to TRBJ2-5; possible D gene TRBD2, 6 bases. Germline V lookup: CDR1 MDHEN, CDR2 SYDVKM. The CDR3 runs 14 residues. The ends were cut back, 4 bases at V and 2 bases at J, with 11 bases in the middle. The CDR3 loop is CASSSPSVQETQYF. The CDR3 region has the DNA TGTGCCAGCAGTTCCCCTAGCGTTCAAGAGACCCAGTACTTC.

This clone is a singleton in its sample. This sequence joins TRBV5-6 and TRBJ2-7, with TRBD2 as a possible D gene (5 bases). The V gene lost 0 bases and the J gene lost 4 bases, with 11 bases spanning the gap. This CDR3 is built from 14 residues. Germline lookup yields CDR1 SGHDT and CDR2 YYEEEE. Written as DNA, the CDR3 is TGTGCCAGCAGCTTGGCCAGTAGCGAGTACGAGCAGTACTTC. Protein product: CASSLASSEYEQYF.